These T cell receptor beta chains were read from a single sample in a study of T cell changes during pregnancy in multiple sclerosis. Profiled with immunoSEQ multiplex PCR; TCRdb holds only in-frame clones, not every one. Here the sample spans about 45,000 clones, around 92% being singletons. Sequenced material: CD4+ T cells from peripheral blood mononuclear cells, taken in the third trimester of pregnancy. These receptors were collected from a female donor with multiple sclerosis, enrolled in a pregnancy study. The CDR3 runs from the conserved cysteine through the conserved F or W. Fields, in order: CDR3 DNA, CDR3 protein, J gene, clone size, V gene, D gene. A D gene is named only where the DNA matches it firmly. Clone size, where shown, is once, few, many, or a class for clones that have expanded.

DNA: TGTGCCAGCAGTCCCTCCCGACAGGGCAATCAGCCCCAGCATTTT
CDR3: CASSPSRQGNQPQHF
J: TRBJ1-5
size: -
V: TRBV28
D: -

DNA: TGTGCCAGCAGCTTAAAAAGGGGCACTGAAGCTTTCTTT
CDR3: CASSLKRGTEAFF
J: TRBJ1-1
size: -
V: TRBV11-2
D: -

DNA: TGTGCCAGCAGTTCAGGGGGGAACCTCGGGGCAGATACGCAGTATTTT
CDR3: CASSSGGNLGADTQYF
J: TRBJ2-3
size: -
V: TRBV28
D: -

DNA: TGTGCCAGCACCCCTGACAGAAACACCGGGGAGCTGTTTTTT
CDR3: CASTPDRNTGELFF
J: TRBJ2-2
size: -
V: TRBV7-9
D: -

DNA: TGTGCCAGCACCCCCCGCGGCTACAATGAGCAGTTCTTC
CDR3: CASTPRGYNEQFF
J: TRBJ2-1
size: -
V: TRBV6-6
D: -

DNA: TGCGCCAGCAGAAAAGGGACTAGCGGGAGGGACAATGAGCAGTTCTTC
CDR3: CASRKGTSGRDNEQFF
J: TRBJ2-1
size: -
V: TRBV5-1
D: TRBD2

DNA: TGCGCCAGCAGCCAAGAATTCGCAGGGGCTTCTTATGGCTACACCTTC
CDR3: CASSQEFAGASYGYTF
J: TRBJ1-2
size: -
V: TRBV4-3
D: -

DNA: TGCAGCGTTCAGGGTTCGATCTACGAGCAGTACTTC
CDR3: CSVQGSIYEQYF
J: TRBJ2-7
size: -
V: TRBV29-1
D: -

DNA: TGTGCCAGCAGCCCCCAGTTTCGGAGCGGGAACTACAATGAGCAGTTCTTC
CDR3: CASSPQFRSGNYNEQFF
J: TRBJ2-1
size: -
V: TRBV7-9
D: TRBD2

DNA: TGTGCCAGCAGCTTATTTGACGGGATGGGTAGCAACACTGAAGCTTTCTTT
CDR3: CASSLFDGMGSNTEAFF
J: TRBJ1-1
size: -
V: TRBV7-9
D: -

DNA: TGTGCCAGCTCTCCAAGACTAGCGGGAGGAATCGGGGATACGCAGTATTTT
CDR3: CASSPRLAGGIGDTQYF
J: TRBJ2-3
size: -
V: TRBV27
D: TRBD2

DNA: TGTGCCAGTAGTCCCCTTGTAGGTAGCGGGATAGGCCCCGAGCAGTACTTC
CDR3: CASSPLVGSGIGPEQYF
J: TRBJ2-7
size: -
V: TRBV19
D: TRBD2

DNA: TGTGCCCATAGAATGTTGGGGGGCTCAGGGGGTGAGCAGTTCTTC
CDR3: CAHRMLGGSGGEQFF
J: TRBJ2-1
size: -
V: TRBV6-1
D: -

DNA: TGTGCCTGGAGAGGCGACAGGGGCACCAACGAGCAGTACTTC
CDR3: CAWRGDRGTNEQYF
J: TRBJ2-7
size: once
V: TRBV30
D: TRBD1

DNA: TGTGCCAGCAGCTCAGGGGGCGCACACACAGATACGCAGTATTTT
CDR3: CASSSGGAHTDTQYF
J: TRBJ2-3
size: -
V: TRBV11-1
D: TRBD1

DNA: TGTGCCAGCAGTTCCCAGGGACTAGCATCAGATACGCAGTATTTT
CDR3: CASSSQGLASDTQYF
J: TRBJ2-3
size: -
V: TRBV6-5
D: TRBD2

DNA: TGTGCCAGTAGTATAGGACAGGGGGGTGGCTACACCTTC
CDR3: CASSIGQGGGYTF
J: TRBJ1-2
size: -
V: TRBV19
D: TRBD1

DNA: TGTGCCAGCAGCTTAATTGCAGGGGGCTTCGCCGTCTACGAGCAGTACTTC
CDR3: CASSLIAGGFAVYEQYF
J: TRBJ2-7
size: -
V: TRBV7-9
D: TRBD1

DNA: TGTGCCAGCAGTGGACAGGGTTTTGGAAACACCATATATTTT
CDR3: CASSGQGFGNTIYF
J: TRBJ1-3
size: -
V: TRBV25-1
D: TRBD1

DNA: TGTGCCAGCAGCTTAGGGCCCTCTGGAAACACCATATATTTT
CDR3: CASSLGPSGNTIYF
J: TRBJ1-3
size: -
V: TRBV11-3
D: -

DNA: TGTGCCAGCAGGCCCAGGGGCTCGAACACTGAAGCTTTCTTT
CDR3: CASRPRGSNTEAFF
J: TRBJ1-1
size: -
V: TRBV27
D: -

DNA: TGTGCCAGCAGCTTGAACGGGATAGGGTCCTCCGAGCAGTACTTC
CDR3: CASSLNGIGSSEQYF
J: TRBJ2-7
size: -
V: TRBV5-5
D: -

DNA: TGCAGCGTTGAGGTGACTAGCGGAGATACGCAGTATTTT
CDR3: CSVEVTSGDTQYF
J: TRBJ2-3
size: -
V: TRBV29-1
D: TRBD2

DNA: TGCGCCAGCAGCTCCGACTTAGCCACCTACAATGAGCAGTTCTTC
CDR3: CASSSDLATYNEQFF
J: TRBJ2-1
size: -
V: TRBV5-1
D: -

DNA: TGTGCCAGCAGTTACCACAGGGACACTGAAGCTTTCTTT
CDR3: CASSYHRDTEAFF
J: TRBJ1-1
size: once
V: TRBV6-5
D: -

DNA: TGTGCCAGCAGCAAACAGGGGGCTGGGTATGGCTACACCTTC
CDR3: CASSKQGAGYGYTF
J: TRBJ1-2
size: -
V: TRBV5-6
D: TRBD1

DNA: TGTGCCAGCAACTTCGGGCGGGAGGGCACCGGGGAGCTGTTTTTT
CDR3: CASNFGREGTGELFF
J: TRBJ2-2
size: -
V: TRBV7-2
D: TRBD2

DNA: TGTGCCTGGGGACTAGCGGGAGTCGGGGGGGAGCTGTTTTTT
CDR3: CAWGLAGVGGELFF
J: TRBJ2-2
size: -
V: TRBV30
D: TRBD2

DNA: TGTGCCAGCAGCTTAGCGAGAGGTAGAACTGGGGCCAACGTCCTGACTTTC
CDR3: CASSLARGRTGANVLTF
J: TRBJ2-6
size: -
V: TRBV7-2
D: -

DNA: TGTGCCACCAGCATCCAGAAACTCACAGGGTATGGCTATTTCTCCTACAATGAGCAGTTCTTC
CDR3: CATSIQKLTGYGYFSYNEQFF
J: TRBJ2-1
size: -
V: TRBV15
D: -

DNA: TGTGCCAGCAGACAAAGGGGCAGTAGCTCAGATACGCAGTATTTT
CDR3: CASRQRGSSSDTQYF
J: TRBJ2-3
size: -
V: TRBV27
D: -

DNA: TGTGCCAGCAGCTTGGCAGTACTAGCGGGAGGACCCACAGATACGCAGTATTTT
CDR3: CASSLAVLAGGPTDTQYF
J: TRBJ2-3
size: -
V: TRBV5-4
D: TRBD2